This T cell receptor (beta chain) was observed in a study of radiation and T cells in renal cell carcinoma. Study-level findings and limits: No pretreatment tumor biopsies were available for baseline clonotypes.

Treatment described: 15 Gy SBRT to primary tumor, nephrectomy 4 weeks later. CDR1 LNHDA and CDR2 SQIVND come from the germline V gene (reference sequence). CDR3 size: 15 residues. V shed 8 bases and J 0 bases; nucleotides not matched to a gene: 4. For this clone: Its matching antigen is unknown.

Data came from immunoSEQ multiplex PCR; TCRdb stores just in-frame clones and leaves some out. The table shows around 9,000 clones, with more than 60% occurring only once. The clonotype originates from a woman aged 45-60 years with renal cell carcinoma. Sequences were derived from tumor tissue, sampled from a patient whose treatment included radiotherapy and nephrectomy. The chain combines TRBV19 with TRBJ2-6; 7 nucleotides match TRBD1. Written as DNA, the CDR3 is TGTGCCAGTCGGGACAGAGACTCTGGGGCCAACGTCCTGACTTTC. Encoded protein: CASRDRDSGANVLTF.